The clone carrying this TCR beta chain occurred a few times. Using a J-beta primer mix together with a sample-barcoded 5' primer, a second PCR was run for 7 to 11 cycles. TCRdb re-derived calls from the 5' RACE reads in MiXCR, one entry per CDR3 protein. Of about 1 million distinct CDR3 sequences in the sample, 40% to 50% were seen once. This entry is derived from a study of blood T cells in healthy people across ages. Germline V CDR1 and CDR2: SGHTA, FQGNSA. This CDR3 has 15 amino acids. V gave up 4 bases and J gave up 2 bases; unmatched junction bases: 3. At least 5.5 micrograms of total RNA were extracted per sample.

The rearrangement joins TRBV7-2 to TRBJ2-7; TRBD2 matches at 12 bases. What was sequenced was blood. The sequence derives from a woman aged 55 to 70 in good health. The CDR3 coding sequence is TGTGCCAGCAGCTCGACTAGCGGGAGCACCTACGAGCAGTACTTC. Translation gives CASSSTSGSTYEQYF.